The 8 T cell receptor beta chains presented below share a single source sample, sequenced in a study of control samples from healthy donors and cancer patients (TCRdb year 2020). Library preparation employed the immunoSEQ multiplex PCR assay. TCRdb carries this immuneACCESS record with in-frame sequences only. Its versions omit some clonotypes, under half of them owing to an unresolved V gene in the studies checked, with the rest unexplained. The sample table contains around 140,000 clones; only one count was recorded for approximately 91% of them. The ten largest account for roughly 3.1% of the sample. What was sequenced was blood. Receptor source: a young man in good health.

This rearrangement joins TRBV28 to TRBJ1-5; D ambiguous. The CDR3 is made up of 16 amino acids. Per the germline V gene, CDR1 is MDHEN and CDR2 is SYDVKM. V shed 6 bases and J shed 0 bases, with 15 bases lying between them. CDR3: CASRETFLYSNQPQHF. The CDR3, as DNA: TGTGCCAGCAGGGAAACCTTCTTATATAGCAATCAGCCCCAGCATTTT. The whole variable domain, filled in from reference TRBV28 and TRBJ1-5, reads DVKVTQSSRYLVKRTGEKVFLECVQDMDHENMFWYRQDPGLGLRLIYFSYDVKMKEKGDIPEGYSVSREKKERFSLILESASTNQTSMYLCASRETFLYSNQPQHFGDGTRLSIL.

This sequence joins TRBV3-1 (or the pseudogene TRBV3-2) and TRBJ2-7; D perhaps matches TRBD2 (6 bases). The V end lost 6 bases, the J end lost 5 bases, and 14 bases lay between the germline ends. Germline V gene data show CDR1 as LGHDT and CDR2 as YNNKEL (reference sequence). The CDR3 spans 13 residues. The CDR3 DNA sequence: TGTGCCAGCAGAGCACAGACTAGACACGAGCAGTACTTC. It yields the protein CASRAQTRHEQYF.

CDR3 DNA: TGCGCCAGCAGCTTGTACCCAGGGGATGAAAAACTGTTTTTT. Translating gives CASSLYPGDEKLFF. The V gene is TRBV5-1, the J gene TRBJ1-4; TRBD1 might be the D (6 bases). CDR3 length: 14 amino acids. Germline V lookup: CDR1 SGHRS, CDR2 YFSETQ. V gave up 1 base and J gave up 6 bases, with 10 bases separating them.

This clone was recorded only once. The rearrangement joins TRBV19 to TRBJ2-2, with 7 bases aligning to TRBD2. Germline CDR1 is LNHDA and CDR2 is SQIVND (reference sequence). CDR3 length: 14 amino acids. Trimming cost V 5 bases and J 5 bases; bases outside gene matches: 5. CDR3 DNA sequence: TGTGCCAGTAGTCGGGGGGAGGGAACCGGGGAGCTGTTTTTT. It yields the protein CASSRGEGTGELFF.

The rearrangement links TRBV27 to TRBJ2-1; 7 bases align to TRBD2. The CDR3 has 17 amino acids. Looked up from germline, CDR1 is MNHEY and CDR2 is SMNVEV (reference sequence). Trimming took 5 bases from V and 0 from J; bases not matched to a gene: 10. The CDR3 spells CASSPAASGLSYNEQFF. Here the CDR3 DNA reads TGTGCCAGCAGTCCCGCGGCTAGCGGACTCTCCTACAATGAGCAGTTCTTC.

This sequence joins TRBV9 and TRBJ1-2; D is unclear. The CDR3 consists of 14 residues. Trimming took 0 bases from V and 5 from J, leaving 11 bases between them. Per germline, CDR1 SGDLS and CDR2 YYNGEE. The DNA of the CDR3 is TGTGCCAGCAGCGTAGATCAAACGGGGTATGGCTACACCTTC. This codes for CASSVDQTGYGYTF.

This sequence joins TRBV29-1 and TRBJ2-4; TRBD2 aligns across 13 bases. The CDR3 is made up of 15 amino acids. Per the germline V gene, CDR1 is SQVTM and CDR2 is ANQGSEA. V gave up 6 bases and J gave up 7 bases; unmatched junction bases: 9. Here the CDR3 reads CSVYTLAGGPNIQYF. CDR3 DNA sequence: TGCAGCGTCTACACACTAGCGGGGGGGCCTAACATTCAGTACTTC.

This chain uses TRBV6-1 with TRBJ2-3; the D gene is possibly TRBD2 (6 bases). This CDR3 has 18 amino acids. V lost 2 bases, J lost 4 bases, and 22 bases lay in between. Germline V gene sequence: CDR1 MNHNS, CDR2 SASEGT. The DNA for the CDR3 is TGTGCCAGCAGTGAACGAAGTCGGGAGTTCAATAGGGCAGATACGCAGTATTTT. Amino acid sequence: CASSERSREFNRADTQYF.